Detailed here is one T cell receptor beta chain. Its antigen remains unidentified. No per-base quality is available; no much larger clone lies one base away. The CDR3 regions of human TCRbeta chains were analyzed by immunosequencing. As for the original processing: Repertoire TCRs were checked for matches against a reference library of SARS-CoV-2-specific TCRs that had been generated using the MIRA antigen-specificity platform. Breadth was defined as the fraction of unique TCRs that were SARS-CoV-2-associated, and depth was defined as the fraction of total T cells that were SARS-CoV-2-associated. Using the MIRA data, each spike-specific TCR was assigned both to the spike region to which the TCR was reactive and to a CD4 or CD8 class. Log10-transformed breadth and depth values were compared by one-way ANOVA with Sidak's multiple comparisons tests. This is the immuneACCESS table as TCRdb keeps it, with only in-frame sequences that have V and J called. A part of the clones is gone; compared with another copy, unresolved V genes explain less than half, and the rest is unexplained. V and J calls and clone size are as listed in that table; D and trimming were resolved from the DNA. Across this sample there are under 140,000 clones, with 92% seen only once. About 7.8% of the sample is in the top ten clones.

Cut back by 0 bases and 7 bases, the V and J ends lie 18 bases apart. Its CDR3 holds 16 amino acids, cysteine through phenylalanine. Only the CDR3 portion is preserved as DNA: 48 bases, with reading frame beginning at the first base. The time point label, read with the paper, signifies: baseline before first vaccination. Vaccinee samples were obtained from the UK trials COV001 and COV002, which included a single-blind randomized controlled phase 2/3 trial of AZD1222 (ChAdOx1 nCoV-19) in healthy adults. Trial participant PBMC samples were collected at day 0 and day 28 after the second dose for TCRbeta chain sequencing. These data originate in a study of T cell responses to AZD1222 COVID-19 vaccine (dated by TCRdb to the early 2020s). Background on the whole study: AZD1222 recipients with second doses at about 4 weeks or about 12 weeks were pooled, because spike-specific TCR depth and breadth did not differ between schedules. TCR sequencing covered some 250 trial participants: some 210 given two doses of AZD1222 and 26 given two doses of MenACWY control vaccine. Trial participants were enrolled into age subgroups of 18-55, 56-69 and 70-plus years, which contained around 150, 28 and 57 TCR-sequenced participants, respectively. Overall study outcomes, separate from this receptor: Because no day 14 peak-response samples were available, the repertoires could be characterized only after the peak T cell response. CD4 TCRs associated with the vaccine covered the entire spike protein, and the dominant responses were in regions 160-218 and 743-854. Epitopes outside the regions mutated in the B.1.351 and B.1.1.7 variants were reportedly recognized by nearly half of the unique spike-specific TCRs. Participants were mostly white British, with more females than males. The authors suggested clonal diversity may have been underestimated. Only a handful of AZD1222 recipients were SARS-CoV-2 seropositive at baseline, limiting conclusions about previously exposed vaccinees. Spike-specific TCR breadth and depth rose significantly after two AZD1222 doses compared with day 0 and with MenACWY recipients. The 56-69-year group was small, and its depth increase did not reach significance, likely because of low power.

The chain uses TRBV23-1 and TRBJ1-2; a tentative D match to TRBD1 spans 6 bases. TRBV23-1 is an open reading frame whose function is uncertain. The specimen comprised peripheral blood, sampled on day 0 of AZD1222 vaccination. This receptor was taken from an adult in good health. The CDR3 region reads CASSQSGQGRWSGYTF. The bases read TGCGCCAGCAGTCAATCAGGGCAGGGGCGATGGTCTGGCTACACCTTC.